This T cell receptor beta chain was observed in a study of blood T cell repertoires in COVID-19. The wider study: Donors in the United States, Italy and Spain gave samples during acute or convalescent COVID-19. The cDNA or gDNA used as material had been derived from T cells, B-cell-depleted T cells, or PBMCs.

Per the study methods: Using reference gene primer amplification, nucleated cell counts were estimated. Repertoires were generated with immunoSEQ multiplex PCR, while TCRdb's copy carries only in-frame clones and drops some. V and J calls and clone size are copied from that table; D and trimming were computed from the DNA. The sample has tens of thousands of clones, around four fifths seen once. After removal of 5 bases from V and 4 bases from J, the junction contained 6 bases not matched to a gene. CDR1 is MNHEY and CDR2 is SVGAGI in the germline V gene. CDR3 length equals 14 residues. The count of this clone is one.

The V and J genes are TRBV6-5 and TRBJ1-2, with TRBD1 identical over 8 bases. Sequences were obtained from peripheral blood. This TCR derives from a human donor in a cohort sampled during active COVID-19. The CDR3: CASSRGDRSYGYTF. The CDR3 bases are TGTGCCAGCAGTAGAGGGGACAGGTCCTATGGCTACACCTTC.